This TCR beta chain was retrieved from a study of T cell responses to AZD1222 COVID-19 vaccine. Notes on the study in general: Baseline seropositivity occurred in only six AZD1222 recipients.

With regard to this clone: Antigen specificity is unknown.

Libraries were prepared by immunoSEQ multiplex PCR; TCRdb keeps only in-frame clonotypes and omits some of them. The table has around 150,000 clones, about 91% seen once. This clonotype originated in an adult in good health. Sequences were derived from peripheral blood, sampled on day 0 of MenACWY control vaccination.

This CDR3 reads CASSYRNEKLFF. CDR3 sequence (DNA): TGTGCCAGCAGCTACCGTAATGAAAAACTGTTTTTT. The chain couples TRBV11-3 to TRBJ1-4, with no clear D. Germline-derived CDR1 and CDR2 are SGHNT and YENEEA. V gave up 4 bases and J gave up 4 bases, with 4 bases separating them. The CDR3 sequence is 12 residues long.